The clone carrying this T cell receptor beta chain was counted between two and nine times. The antigen remains undetermined. Heparinised blood was drawn once per donor, averaging approximately 100 mL. With 3 bases clipped from V and 3 bases from J, the junction kept 2 bases outside the gene matches. This CDR3 spans 15 amino acids. Per germline, CDR1 GTSNPN and CDR2 SVGIG (reference sequence). This record comes from a study of beta chain features in type 1 diabetes. The study's findings and limits: Type 1 diabetes patients showed fewer insertions and more deletions at VDJ junctions. Significant though moderate, a shortening of TCRB CDR3s appeared in all four CD4+ subsets of Type 1 diabetes patients.

The sequenced template was cDNA made from the entire isolated RNA. Only in-frame clones appear in the TCRdb table, and some are missing; sequencing was by immunoSEQ multiplex PCR. The repertoire includes around 360,000 clones, roughly 12% of them detected once, and roughly 0.0097% sits in the top ten. The chain is built from TRBV30 and TRBJ2-3; 14 bases are a match to TRBD2. Sequenced: naive CD4+ T cells from blood. The sequence derives from a woman under 30 with type 1 diabetes. CDR3 loop: CAWSRTSGGTDTQYF. In nucleotides, the CDR3 is TGTGCCTGGAGCAGGACTAGCGGGGGGACAGATACGCAGTATTTT.